This entry is about one TCR beta chain. There are many counts of this clone. Its antigen remains unidentified. No per-base quality is available; no much larger clone lies one base away. V drops 5 bases and J drops 5 bases, leaving 9 bases in between. The CDR3 runs 11 residues from the cysteine to the phenylalanine. Of all the DNA, just the CDR3 is kept, 33 bases in frame from base 1. Reading the germline V gene (reference sequence) gives CDR1 DFQATT and CDR2 SNEGSKA. This sample is part of a study of T cell responses to AZD1222 COVID-19 vaccine (dated by TCRdb to about 2021). About the investigation overall: TCR sequencing covered some 250 trial participants: roughly 200 given two doses of AZD1222 and about 26 given two doses of MenACWY control vaccine. Trial participants were enrolled by age into 18-55, 56-69 and 70-plus year subgroups, with roughly 150, 30 and 60 TCR-sequenced participants respectively.

The time point label for this specimen denotes: about 28 days (+/-7) after the second vaccine dose. AZD1222 recipients whose second dose came at about 4 weeks and those whose second dose came at about 12 weeks were combined into one group, since spike-specific TCR depth and breadth did not differ between the two schedules. Vaccinee samples came from UK trials COV001 and COV002, including a single-blind randomized controlled phase 2/3 trial of AZD1222 (ChAdOx1 nCoV-19) in healthy adults. Trial participant PBMC samples were collected at day 0 and day 28 after the second dose for TCRbeta chain sequencing. The CDR3 regions of human TCRbeta chains were subjected to immunosequencing. In the authors' own workflow: Repertoire TCRs were checked for matches against a reference library of SARS-CoV-2-specific TCRs that had been generated using the MIRA antigen-specificity platform. Breadth meant the fraction of unique TCRs that were SARS-CoV-2-associated, whereas depth meant the fraction of total T cells that were SARS-CoV-2-associated. Each spike-specific TCR was assigned to its reactive spike region and to a CD4 or CD8 class using the MIRA data. Log10-transformed breadth and depth values were compared by one-way ANOVA with Sidak's multiple comparisons tests. This is the immuneACCESS table as TCRdb keeps it, with only in-frame sequences that have V and J called. A part of the clones is gone; compared with another copy, unresolved V genes explain less than half, and the rest is unexplained. V and J calls and clone size come straight from that table; D and trimming were deduced from the DNA. This sample has about 130,000 clones in its table, and approximately 85% of those were observed once. About 4.3% of the sample belongs to the ten largest clones.

What the authors observed across the whole study: Conclusions about previously exposed vaccinees are limited because only six or seven AZD1222 recipients were SARS-CoV-2 seropositive at baseline. CD4 TCRs associated with the vaccine covered the entire spike protein, and the dominant responses were in regions 160-218 and 743-854. Most participants were white British and females outnumbered males, and the authors suggested that clonal diversity may have been underestimated. Nearly half of unique spike-specific TCRs reportedly recognized epitopes outside regions mutated in the B.1.351 and B.1.1.7 variants. The 56-69-year group was small, and its depth increase did not reach significance, likely because of low power. After two AZD1222 doses, both the breadth and the depth of spike-specific TCRs were significantly higher than at day 0 and than in MenACWY recipients. Because no day 14 peak-response samples were available, the repertoires could be characterized only after the peak T cell response.

The receptor comes from an adult who received the AZD1222 COVID-19 vaccine. This sample comprised peripheral blood, obtained 28 days after the second AZD1222 dose. The chain links TRBV20-1 with TRBJ1-1; tentative D gene TRBD1, with 5 bases matching. The DNA reads TGCAGTGCTTACAGGCGGACTGAAGCTTTCTTT. The encoded protein is CSAYRRTEAFF.